This TCR beta chain was found in a study of shared clonotypes between healthy human individuals. Assay: immunoSEQ multiplex PCR; the TCRdb copy retains only in-frame clones and omits some. The table includes some 500,000 clones, roughly three quarters detected once. A note on this clone: Its antigen is unidentified.

Among the donors, all were Caucasian adults who lived in Nashville, Tennessee. Study-wide findings and caveats: Tissues were not sampled, only blood, and their repertoires likely differ.

The source of this sequence is a woman in her thirties or forties in good health. Some clones in this sample may be carry-over from other donors' samples. What was sequenced was PBMCs.

CDR3 amino acids: CASSVDGSTSYEQYF. The DNA of the CDR3 is TGTGCCAGCAGCGTAGACGGGTCAACCTCCTACGAGCAGTACTTC. This chain links TRBV9 with TRBJ2-7, with D uncertain. Germline CDR1 and CDR2: SGDLS and YYNGEE. The CDR3 contains 15 residues. V dropped 0 bases and J dropped 0 bases, with 10 bases sitting between them.